One sample yielded the 3 T cell receptor beta chains listed below, sequenced in a study of T cell clonality in common variable immunodeficiency (dated by TCRdb to between 2014 and 2017). Libraries were built with the immunoSEQ multiplex PCR assay. The source is immuneACCESS, and TCRdb retained only in-frame sequences with V and J called. Part of the clones is not carried over; for the studies checked, unresolved V genes explain less than half of this, and the remainder is unexplained. This sample shows approximately 42,000 clones, and none of them turns up only once. The top ten clonotypes cover over 1.3% of the sample. The material sequenced was peripheral blood mononuclear cells. The receptor set was obtained from a person aged 18-70 years in good health.

Only a few counts were recorded for this clone. The DNA ends 3 residues before the CDR3 does, and the rest of the CDR3 is filled in from the germline J gene. The chain links TRBV5-4 to TRBJ2-1; 7 nucleotides agree with TRBD2. CDR1 and CDR2 (germline): SGHNT, YYREEE (reference sequence). V trimming: 3 bases; J trimming: 6 bases; junction bases outside the gene matches: 6. The CDR3 length is 14 residues. The covered CDR3 bases are TGTGCCAGCAGCTCCGGACTAGAGGGCAATGAG. It yields the protein CASSSGLEGNE. The whole CDR3 protein reads CASSSGLEGNEQFF.

This clone was found many times. Sequencing ends 3 residues short of the CDR3 end; the germline J gene provides the rest. The chain joins TRBV28 to TRBJ1-6; 7 bases agree with TRBD1. The CDR3 runs to 15 residues. J gave up 12 bases and V 8 bases, and 16 bases lay outside the gene matches. Per germline, CDR1 MDHEN and CDR2 SYDVKM. The sequenced CDR3 bases are TGTGCCAGCGGGTCTGGACAGGCTCTTAGAAGACCC. Protein: CASGSGQALRRP. The whole CDR3 sequence reads CASGSGQALRRPLHF.

The table lists this clone with many counts. The CDR3 extends 3 residues past the end of the read, so its final part is completed from the germline J gene. The chain combines TRBV20-1 with TRBJ2-1, with 9 bases that match TRBD2. Per germline, CDR1 DFQATT and CDR2 SNEGSKA (reference sequence). V lost 3 bases, J lost 4 bases, and 13 bases stayed unmatched. The CDR3 runs 17 residues. The CDR3 protein is CSARLLAGRGDYNEQFF. The covered CDR3 bases are TGCAGTGCTAGGTTGCTAGCGGGAAGGGGCGATTACAATGAG.